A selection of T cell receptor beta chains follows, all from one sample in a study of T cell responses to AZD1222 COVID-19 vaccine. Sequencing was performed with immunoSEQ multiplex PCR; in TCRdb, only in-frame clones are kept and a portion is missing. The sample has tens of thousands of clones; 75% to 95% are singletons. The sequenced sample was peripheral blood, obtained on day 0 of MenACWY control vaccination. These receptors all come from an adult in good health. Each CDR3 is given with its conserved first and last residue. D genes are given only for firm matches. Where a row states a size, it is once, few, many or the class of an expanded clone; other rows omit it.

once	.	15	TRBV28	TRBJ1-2	TGTGCCAGCAGTTCTCTGGGCAGGTCTAACTATGGCTACACCTTC	CASSSLGRSNYGYTF
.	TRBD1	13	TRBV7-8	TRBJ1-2	TGTGCCAGCAGCAGTCGACAGGGCTATGGCTACACCTTC	CASSSRQGYGYTF
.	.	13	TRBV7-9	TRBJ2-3	TGTGCCAGCAGCTTAACAGAAACGGATACGCAGTATTTT	CASSLTETDTQYF
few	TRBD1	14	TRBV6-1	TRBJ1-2	TGTGCCAGCAGTGAAAGCCCACAGGGGTATGGCTACACCTTC	CASSESPQGYGYTF
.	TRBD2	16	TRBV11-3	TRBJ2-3	TGTGCCAGCAGCTTAGGGACTAGCGGGAACACAGATACGCAGTATTTT	CASSLGTSGNTDTQYF
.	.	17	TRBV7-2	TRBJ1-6	TGTGCCAGCAGCTTACCGGGACGAGGAGTGGGTGTCTCACCCCTCCACTTT	CASSLPGRGVGVSPLHF
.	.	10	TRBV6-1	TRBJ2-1	TGTGCCAGCAGTGAATACCAGCAGTTCTTC	CASSEYQQFF
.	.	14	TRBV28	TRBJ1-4	TGTGCCTCCTCCGGGGGAGATCAAAATGAAAAACTGTTTTTT	CASSGGDQNEKLFF
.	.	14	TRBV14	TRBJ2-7	TGTGCCAGCAGCCAAGTCGGGACCTCCGAAGAGCAGTACTTC	CASSQVGTSEEQYF
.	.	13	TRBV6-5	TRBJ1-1	TGTGCCAGCCACGTCCAGGCCTTCACTGAAGCTTTCTTT	CASHVQAFTEAFF
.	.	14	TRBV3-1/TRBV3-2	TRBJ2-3	TGTGCCAGCAGCCCCCGGGCGGCCCCAGATACGCAGTATTTT	CASSPRAAPDTQYF
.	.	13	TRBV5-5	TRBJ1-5	TGTGCCAGCAGCTTATCTATTAATCAGCCCCAGCATTTT	CASSLSINQPQHF
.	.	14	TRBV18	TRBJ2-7	TGTGCCAGCTCACCTTGGGGGGCCACATACGAGCAGTACTTC	CASSPWGATYEQYF
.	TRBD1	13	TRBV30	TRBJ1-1	TGTGCCTGGGGCCCGGGACAGGGGGCTGAAGCTTTCTTT	CAWGPGQGAEAFF
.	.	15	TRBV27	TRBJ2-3	TGTGCCAGCAGTTTATCGGCTTACTCCACAGATACGCAGTATTTT	CASSLSAYSTDTQYF
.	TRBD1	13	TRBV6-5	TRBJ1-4	TGTGCCAGCAGTCAACTGGGGGACAGGGTGATGTTTTTT	CASSQLGDRVMFF
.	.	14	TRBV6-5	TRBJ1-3	TGTGCCAGCAGTCACAGGGACTCTGGAAACACCATATATTTT	CASSHRDSGNTIYF
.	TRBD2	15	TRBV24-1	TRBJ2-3	TGTGCCACCAGTGATTTTCGGGGGGGGTCAGATACGCAGTATTTT	CATSDFRGGSDTQYF
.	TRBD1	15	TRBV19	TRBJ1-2	TGTGCCAGTAGTATGTTGAGGGGGCAGACGCATGGCTACACCTTC	CASSMLRGQTHGYTF
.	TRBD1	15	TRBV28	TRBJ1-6	TGTGCCAGCAGGGGGCAGACAGGGAGTAATTCACCCCTCCACTTT	CASRGQTGSNSPLHF
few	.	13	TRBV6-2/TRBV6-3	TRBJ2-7	TGTGCCAGCAGCCCCACGGAAGCTACCGAGCAGTACTTC	CASSPTEATEQYF
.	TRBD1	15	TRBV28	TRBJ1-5	TGTGCCAGCAGTTTTTGGACAGGGGAGGAACAGCCCCAGCATTTT	CASSFWTGEEQPQHF
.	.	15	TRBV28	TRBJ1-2	TGTGCCAGCAGTTTATTGGTCGCGAGGGCCCATGGCTACACCTTC	CASSLLVARAHGYTF
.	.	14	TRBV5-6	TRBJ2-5	TGTGCCAGCAGCTTGATCTTGGGGGCGCGAACCCAGTACTTC	CASSLILGARTQYF
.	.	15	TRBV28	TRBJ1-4	TGTGCCAGCAGGGGGATCGGGGGGGTGAGCGAAAAACTGTTTTTT	CASRGIGGVSEKLFF
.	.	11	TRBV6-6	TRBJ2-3	TGTGCCAGCGCAGAACCCGATACGCAGTATTTT	CASAEPDTQYF
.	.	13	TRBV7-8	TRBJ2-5	TGTGCCAGCAGCTTGAGGACTGAAGAGACCCAGTACTTC	CASSLRTEETQYF
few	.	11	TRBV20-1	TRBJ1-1	TGCAGCAACCTTAGGGAGACTGAAGCTTTCTTT	CSNLRETEAFF
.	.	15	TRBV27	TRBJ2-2	TGTGCCAGCAGTCTTCGCTGGACCAACACCGGGGAGCTGTTTTTT	CASSLRWTNTGELFF
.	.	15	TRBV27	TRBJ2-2	TGTGCCAGCAGTTCTGGGACAGCGGGTTCCGGGGAGCTGTTTTTT	CASSSGTAGSGELFF
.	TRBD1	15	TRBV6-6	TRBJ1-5	TGTGCCAGCAGCCCGGGACAGAATAGCAATCAGCCCCAGCATTTT	CASSPGQNSNQPQHF
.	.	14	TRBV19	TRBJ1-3	TGTGCCAGTAAACCGCGCCTCTCTGGAAACACCATATATTTT	CASKPRLSGNTIYF
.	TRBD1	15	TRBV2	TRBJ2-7	TGTGCCAGCAGTGGCCACAGGGGCGCATCCTACGAGCAGTACTTC	CASSGHRGASYEQYF
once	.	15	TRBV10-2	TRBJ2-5	TGCGCCAGCAGTGAGTTGTTTCGAGGACAAGAGACCCAGTACTTC	CASSELFRGQETQYF
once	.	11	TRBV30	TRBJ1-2	TGTGCCTGGAGTGTATCCTATGGCTACACCTTC	CAWSVSYGYTF
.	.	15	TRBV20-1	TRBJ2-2	TGCAGTGCTAGTAGTGGCAGCCATAATAACGGGGAGCTGTTTTTT	CSASSGSHNNGELFF
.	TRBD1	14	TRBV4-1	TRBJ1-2	TGCGCCAGCAGCCTTATTATACAGGGGAATGGCTACACCTTC	CASSLIIQGNGYTF
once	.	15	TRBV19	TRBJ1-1	TGTGCCAGTAGTATAGATCGGCTCCCTGGGACTGAAGCTTTCTTT	CASSIDRLPGTEAFF
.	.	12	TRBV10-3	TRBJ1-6	TGTGCCATCAGATCGAATAATTCACCCCTCCACTTT	CAIRSNNSPLHF
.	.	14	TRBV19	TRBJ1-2	TGTGCCAGTAGTATAAAGGACAGTAGGGATGGCTACACCTTC	CASSIKDSRDGYTF
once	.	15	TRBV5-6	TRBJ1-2	TGTGCCAGCAGCCCAAAGCGGCAGGGCTTCTATGGCTACACCTTC	CASSPKRQGFYGYTF
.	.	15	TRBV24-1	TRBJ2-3	TGTGCCACCAGTGATCGAGGGGGGTGGGCAGATACGCAGTATTTT	CATSDRGGWADTQYF
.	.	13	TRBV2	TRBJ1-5	TGTGCCAGCAGTGAGGCAGGGAATCAGCCCCAGCATTTT	CASSEAGNQPQHF
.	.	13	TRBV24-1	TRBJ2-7	TGTGCCACCAGTGATGGGGCGGGCGGAGAGCAGTACTTC	CATSDGAGGEQYF
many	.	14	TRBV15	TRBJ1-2	TGTGCCACCAGCTTAAGGACAACAGGGTTTGGCTACACCTTC	CATSLRTTGFGYTF